These 27 T cell receptor beta chains share one sample of origin, sequenced in a study of T cell responses to AZD1222 COVID-19 vaccine (dated by TCRdb to the early 2020s). To prepare the library, the immunoSEQ multiplex PCR assay was applied. The source is immuneACCESS, and TCRdb retained only in-frame sequences with V and J called. Part of the clones is not carried over; for the studies checked, unresolved V genes explain less than half of this, and the remainder is unexplained. This sample lists some 140,000 clones; under 95% were detected once. The leading ten clones occupy around 2.7% of the sample. The intended sense of this specimen's time point label: baseline before first vaccination. This specimen was peripheral blood, taken on day 0 of AZD1222 vaccination. These receptors all stem from an adult in good health.

This chain uses TRBV11-3 with TRBJ2-7, with D possibly being TRBD1 or TRBD2 (5 bases each). The CDR3 spans 15 residues. V lost 6 bases and J lost 2, with 17 bases in between. Per the germline V gene, CDR1 is SGHNT and CDR2 is YENEEA. As DNA, the CDR3 is TGTGCCAGCAGATCGGGACGACAATTCACCTACGAGCAGTACTTC. This encodes CASRSGRQFTYEQYF.

The chain employs TRBV4-1 and TRBJ2-7, with D tentatively TRBD1 (5 bases). This CDR3 spans 17 amino acids. Trimming stripped 2 bases from V and 2 bases from J, with 19 bases between. Germline V CDR1 and CDR2: MGHRA, YSYEKL. The CDR3 DNA follows: TGCGCCAGCAGCCAAAAAATGGAACAGGTCAACCCCTACGAGCAGTACTTC. It encodes CASSQKMEQVNPYEQYF.

This sequence joins TRBV28 and TRBJ1-2, with TRBD1 matching 8 bases. This CDR3 region has 15 residues. The V gene end was trimmed by 3 bases and the J gene end by 6 bases; junction bases not matched to a gene: 9. Germline CDR1 MDHEN, CDR2 SYDVKM. CDR3 region: CASSFPDRVTDGYTF. For the CDR3, the DNA is TGTGCCAGCAGTTTCCCGGACAGGGTTACGGATGGCTACACCTTC.

This chain connects TRBV18 to TRBJ2-1; 14 bases fit TRBD2. With V trimmed by 3 bases and J by 6 bases, 4 bases remained unmatched. CDR3 length: 16 amino acids. From germline, CDR1 is KGHSH and CDR2 LQKENI. CDR3 residues: CASSPRTSGRTNEQFF. For the CDR3, the DNA is TGTGCCAGCTCACCTCGGACTAGCGGGAGGACCAATGAGCAGTTCTTC.

The J gene is TRBJ2-3, the V gene TRBV9; no clear D. CDR3 length: 13 amino acids. Germline CDR1 reads SGDLS; CDR2 reads YYNGEE. The ends were cut back, 3 bases at V and 5 bases at J, with 10 bases in the middle. The CDR3 nucleotides read TGTGCCAGCAGCGCTCCTACGGGAGATACGCAGTATTTT. Protein sequence: CASSAPTGDTQYF. The whole variable domain, remainder taken from reference TRBV9 and TRBJ2-3, is DSGVTQTPKHLITATGQRVTLRCSPRSGDLSVYWYQQSLDQGLQFLIQYYNGEERAKGNILERFSAQQFPDLHSELNLSSLELGDSALYFCASSAPTGDTQYFGPGTRLTVL.

This CDR3 reads CASSQARLGRGMNTEAFF. DNA for the CDR3: TGCGCCAGCAGCCAAGCAAGACTGGGCAGGGGGATGAACACTGAAGCTTTCTTT. V is TRBV4-3 and J is TRBJ1-1; 7 nucleotides agree with TRBD1. This CDR3 is 18 amino acids long. The V segment lost 1 base and the J segment 0 bases; nucleotides outside the gene matches: 11. Germline lookup yields CDR1 LGHNA and CDR2 YSLEER.

The chain links TRBV27 to TRBJ2-7, with 8 bases fitting TRBD2. The CDR3 totals 14 residues. The V gene's germline CDR1 is MNHEY and CDR2 SMNVEV (reference sequence). V shed 8 bases and J 1 base; nucleotides not matched to a gene: 7. CDR3 bases: TGTGCCAGCCACGAAGGCGGGGGGTCCTACGAGCAGTACTTC. It is translated as CASHEGGGSYEQYF.

The genes are TRBV4-2 and TRBJ2-2, with 10 bases matching TRBD2. The CDR3 is 15 residues long. The germline V gene encodes CDR1 LGHNA and CDR2 YNFKEQ. V lost 2 bases, J lost 5 bases, and 2 bases stayed unmatched. Written as DNA, the CDR3 is TGTGCCAGCAGCCAACTAGCGGGGGAGACCGGGGAGCTGTTTTTT. It codes for CASSQLAGETGELFF.

V and J are TRBV6-5 and TRBJ1-5, with 8 bases identical to TRBD1. The CDR3 runs 13 residues. Germline V lookup: CDR1 MNHEY, CDR2 SVGAGI. Trimming cost V 10 bases and J 4 bases; bases outside gene matches: 6. CDR3 sequence (DNA): TGTGCCACTGGGACAGGCCTGAATCAGCCCCAGCATTTT. Its translation is CATGTGLNQPQHF.

The V call is TRBV5-4, the J call TRBJ2-7; TRBD1 aligns across 10 bases. The germline CDR1 and CDR2 sequences are SGHNT and YYREEE (reference sequence). The CDR3 covers 16 residues. V shed 3 bases, J shed 2 bases, and the junction held 8 bases outside the gene matches. The CDR3 here is CASSSGQGYGPYEQYF. Here the CDR3 DNA reads TGTGCCAGCAGCTCGGGACAGGGGTATGGACCCTACGAGCAGTACTTC.

The table lists this clone with a count of one. The chain combines TRBV3-1 (or the pseudogene TRBV3-2) with TRBJ2-7, with no clear D. Per the germline V gene, CDR1 is LGHDT and CDR2 is YNNKEL (reference sequence). The CDR3 runs 15 residues. Trimming stripped 4 bases from V and 0 bases from J, with 13 bases between. In DNA, the CDR3 is TGTGCCAGCAGCCCGACGGCGCCTGCCTCCTACGAGCAGTACTTC. This codes for CASSPTAPASYEQYF.

The V and J genes are TRBV3-1 (or the pseudogene TRBV3-2) and TRBJ1-2, with TRBD1 as a possible D gene (5 bases). The CDR3 is made up of 15 amino acids. In germline, CDR1 is LGHDT, CDR2 YNNKEL (reference sequence). Trimming took off 0 bases at V and 7 bases at J, with 15 bases between the two ends. CDR3 sequence reads: CASSQDRGVWSGYTF. CDR3 bases: TGTGCCAGCAGCCAAGATAGGGGAGTATGGTCTGGCTACACCTTC.

The chain uses TRBV5-1 and TRBJ2-7, with D possibly being TRBD2 (5 bases). Germline assignment: CDR1 SGHRS and CDR2 YFSETQ. The V gene lost 7 bases and the J gene lost 6 bases, with 11 bases spanning the gap. This CDR3 region has 11 residues. The chain's CDR3 is CASYHEGEQYF. As DNA, the CDR3 is TGCGCCAGCTACCACGAGGGCGAGCAGTACTTC. The complete variable domain, with remaining parts taken from reference TRBV5-1 and TRBJ2-7, reads KAGVTQTPRYLIKTRGQQVTLSCSPISGHRSVSWYQQTPGQGLQFLFEYFSETQRNKGNFPGRFSGRQFSNSRSEMNVSTLELGDSALYLCASYHEGEQYFGPGTRLTVT.

V and J are TRBV4-1 and TRBJ1-4; TRBD1 matches 9 bases. Trimming took 6 bases from V and 2 from J; bases not matched to a gene: 10. CDR1 and CDR2 (germline): MGHRA, YSYEKL. The CDR3 extends over 17 amino acids. Here the CDR3 DNA reads TGCGCCAGCAGTTTCACAGGGGGCGCGGGGACTAATGAAAAACTGTTTTTT. The encoded protein is CASSFTGGAGTNEKLFF.

CDR3 DNA sequence: TGTGCCAGCAGCGGGGACCCCGGGGACACCGGGGAGCTGTTTTTT. Amino acid sequence: CASSGDPGDTGELFF. This sequence joins TRBV5-4 and TRBJ2-2, with D possibly called TRBD1 or TRBD2 (5 bases each). The ends were cut back, 4 bases at V and 3 bases at J, with 13 bases in the middle. The CDR3 has 15 residues. Germline V gene data show CDR1 as SGHNT and CDR2 as YYREEE (reference sequence).

This rearrangement joins TRBV15 to TRBJ1-6, with unresolved D. The CDR3 is made up of 15 amino acids. V was trimmed by 2 bases and J by 10 bases, leaving 15 bases between them. Germline CDR1 reads LNHNV; CDR2 reads YYDKDF (reference sequence). The CDR3 sequence: CATSRLGGIQSPLHF. DNA of the CDR3: TGTGCCACCAGCAGACTCGGCGGGATCCAATCACCCCTCCACTTT.

The chain employs TRBV5-1 and TRBJ2-7, with D perhaps matching TRBD1 or TRBD2 (7 bases each). From germline, CDR1 is SGHRS and CDR2 YFSETQ. The V end lost 8 bases, the J end lost 2 bases, and 17 bases lay between the germline ends. CDR3 length: 14 residues. CDR3 sequence (DNA): TGCGCCAGTTACGACGGGGGGACAGCCTACGAGCAGTACTTC. Protein product: CASYDGGTAYEQYF. Combining the CDR3 with reference TRBV5-1 and TRBJ2-7 gives the whole variable domain KAGVTQTPRYLIKTRGQQVTLSCSPISGHRSVSWYQQTPGQGLQFLFEYFSETQRNKGNFPGRFSGRQFSNSRSEMNVSTLELGDSALYLCASYDGGTAYEQYFGPGTRLTVT.

The chain carries TRBV19 and TRBJ1-5; 11 bases map to TRBD1. The V segment lost 4 bases and the J segment 6 bases; nucleotides outside the gene matches: 11. The CDR3 spans 17 residues. The V gene's germline CDR1 is LNHDA and CDR2 SQIVND (reference sequence). The CDR3 coding sequence is TGTGCCAGTAGTACCCCCCCCGGGACAGGGGGTAGTCAGCCCCAGCATTTT. Protein sequence: CASSTPPGTGGSQPQHF.

The chain combines TRBV9 with TRBJ1-3; D possibly corresponds to TRBD1 (6 bases). V dropped 3 bases and J dropped 4 bases, with 20 bases sitting between them. The CDR3 spans 17 residues. Germline V gives CDR1 SGDLS, CDR2 YYNGEE. The CDR3 loop is CASSGETRGGYGNTIYF. CDR3 nucleotides: TGTGCCAGCAGCGGCGAAACTAGGGGGGGATACGGAAACACCATATATTTT.

This clone showed up just once. The CDR3 loop reads CASFSTRNQPQHF. The CDR3 coding sequence is TGTGCCAGCTTTAGCACAAGGAATCAGCCCCAGCATTTT. The V call is TRBV12-3 or TRBV12-4, the J call TRBJ1-5, with unresolved D. CDR3 length: 13 residues. V lost 8 bases and J 4 bases, leaving 12 bases between the germline ends.

J is TRBJ2-1 and V is TRBV27; weak D call: TRBD1 (6 bases). The V end lost 6 bases, the J end lost 0 bases, and 12 bases lay between the germline ends. Germline values: CDR1 MNHEY, CDR2 SMNVEV (reference sequence). The CDR3 loop spans 15 amino acids. CDR3 residues: CASSSGTSSYNEQFF. The CDR3 DNA follows: TGTGCCAGCAGCTCCGGGACAAGCTCCTACAATGAGCAGTTCTTC.

V usage is TRBV28 and J usage is TRBJ1-5; D not certain. Trimming stripped 5 bases from V and 6 bases from J, with 17 bases between. This CDR3 has 15 amino acids. CDR1 is MDHEN, CDR2 SYDVKM, per germline. The CDR3 loop reads CASSPPYAGIQPQHF. DNA of the CDR3: TGTGCCAGCAGTCCCCCCTACGCGGGGATTCAGCCCCAGCATTTT.

The chain recombines TRBV24-1 with TRBJ1-5; D is ambiguous. V was clipped by 7 bases and J by 2 bases, with 20 bases between them. This CDR3 has 17 amino acids. Germline V lookup: CDR1 KGHDR, CDR2 SFDVKD. CDR3 amino acids: CATSDLSGEYGNQPQHF. In DNA, the CDR3 is TGTGCCACCAGCGACCTATCCGGGGAATATGGCAATCAGCCCCAGCATTTT.

The chain employs TRBV11-2 and TRBJ2-5; maybe TRBD2 (6 bases). V was pared by 1 base and J by 5 bases, with 20 bases between. The CDR3 is 17 residues long. Germline loops: CDR1 SGHAT, CDR2 FQNNGV. CDR3 residues: CASSLGGSGHPGETQYF. The CDR3 region has the DNA TGTGCCAGCAGCTTAGGAGGGAGCGGGCACCCAGGGGAGACCCAGTACTTC.

V and J are TRBV9 and TRBJ1-5; no definite D call. CDR1 SGDLS and CDR2 YYNGEE come from the germline V gene. The CDR3 contains 15 residues. The V end lost 1 base, the J end lost 0 bases, and 8 bases lay between the germline ends. The CDR3 spells CASSVSPNSNQPQHF. In nucleotides, the CDR3 is TGTGCCAGCAGCGTATCCCCAAATAGCAATCAGCCCCAGCATTTT.

The CDR3 is CASSLSPAGGGGELFF. CDR3 sequence (DNA): TGCGCCAGCAGCTTGTCCCCCGCGGGAGGCGGGGGGGAGCTGTTTTTT. The chain is built from TRBV5-1 and TRBJ2-2, with 8 bases matching TRBD2. The junction had 10 bases not matched to a gene; V was cut back by 1 base and J by 8 bases. Germline lookup yields CDR1 SGHRS and CDR2 YFSETQ. This CDR3 region has 16 residues.

The gene calls are TRBV7-2 and TRBJ2-2, with 10 nucleotides matching TRBD2. Germline lookup yields CDR1 SGHTA and CDR2 FQGNSA. The CDR3 covers 19 residues. J lost 6 bases, V lost 5 bases, and 18 bases had no gene match. CDR3 sequence: CASSEKLAGTRGGAGELFF. The CDR3 bases are TGTGCCAGCAGCGAAAAACTAGCGGGAACAAGGGGGGGTGCCGGGGAGCTGTTTTTT.